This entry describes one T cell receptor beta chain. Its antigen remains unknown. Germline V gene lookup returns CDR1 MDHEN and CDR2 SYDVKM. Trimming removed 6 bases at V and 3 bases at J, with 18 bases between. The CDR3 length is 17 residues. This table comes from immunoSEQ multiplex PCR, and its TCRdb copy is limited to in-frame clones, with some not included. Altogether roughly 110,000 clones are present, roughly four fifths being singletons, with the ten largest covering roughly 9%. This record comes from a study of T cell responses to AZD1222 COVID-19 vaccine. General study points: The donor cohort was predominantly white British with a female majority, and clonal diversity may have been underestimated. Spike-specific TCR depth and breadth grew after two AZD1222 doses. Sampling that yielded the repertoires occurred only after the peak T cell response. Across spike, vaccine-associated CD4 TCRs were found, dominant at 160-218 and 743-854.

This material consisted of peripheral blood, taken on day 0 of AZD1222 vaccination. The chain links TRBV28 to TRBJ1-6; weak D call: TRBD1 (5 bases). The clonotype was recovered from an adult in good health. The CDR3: CASRPPGLQGYNSPLHF. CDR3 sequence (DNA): TGTGCCAGCAGGCCACCGGGACTGCAGGGCTATAATTCACCCCTCCACTTT.